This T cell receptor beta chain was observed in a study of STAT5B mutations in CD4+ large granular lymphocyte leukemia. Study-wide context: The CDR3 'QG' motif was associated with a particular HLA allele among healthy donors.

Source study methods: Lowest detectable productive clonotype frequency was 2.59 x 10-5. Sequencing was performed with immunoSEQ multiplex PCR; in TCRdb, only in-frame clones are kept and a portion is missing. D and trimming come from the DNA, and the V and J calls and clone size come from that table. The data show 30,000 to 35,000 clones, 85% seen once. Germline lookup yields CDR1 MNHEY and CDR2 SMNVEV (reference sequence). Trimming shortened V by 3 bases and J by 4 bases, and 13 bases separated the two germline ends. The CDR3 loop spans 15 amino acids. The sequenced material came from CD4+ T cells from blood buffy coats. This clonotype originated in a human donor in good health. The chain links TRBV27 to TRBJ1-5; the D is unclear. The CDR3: CASSLDGLTNQPQHF. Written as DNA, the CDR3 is TGTGCCAGCAGTTTGGACGGACTGACTAATCAGCCCCAGCATTTT.